A selection of T cell receptor beta chains follows, all from one sample in a study of blood T cell repertoires in COVID-19. The repertoire was sequenced with immunoSEQ multiplex PCR; TCRdb's copy has only in-frame clones and lacks some. This table holds 350,000 or so clones, more than 70% found once. Material: PBMCs or T cells enriched from blood (not recorded which). The receptors here all came from a woman aged 25-40 years who had been exposed to COVID-19. Each CDR3 is given with its conserved first and last residue. A D gene is named only where the DNA matches it firmly. Clone size is stated in some rows and not others, as once, few, many or a class when expanded.

V gene,clone size,D gene,J gene,CDR3 DNA,CDR3 protein
TRBV25-1,-,-,TRBJ2-2,TGTGCCAGCAGTGAGGCAGGCTGGGCCGGGGAGCTGTTTTTT,CASSEAGWAGELFF
TRBV10-1,-,TRBD1,TRBJ2-7,TGCGCCAGCAGTGAGCAGGGGGCTAGAGCCCCGACCTCCTACGAGCAGTACTTC,CASSEQGARAPTSYEQYF
TRBV30,-,TRBD1,TRBJ1-4,TGTGCCAAGGCCGGGACAGCGAATGAAAAACTGTTTTTT,CAKAGTANEKLFF
TRBV4-1,-,-,TRBJ2-3,TGCGCCAGCAGCCTTACGATGGGGGACTTTGATACGCAGTATTTT,CASSLTMGDFDTQYF
TRBV15,-,-,TRBJ1-5,TGTGCCACCAGCATGTTCAGGGAAGGCAATCAGCCCCAGCATTTT,CATSMFREGNQPQHF
TRBV28,-,-,TRBJ1-1,TGTGCCAGCAGTACAACTACCCTCGGGGGGCGCGAAGCTTTCTTT,CASSTTTLGGREAFF
TRBV5-1,-,TRBD2,TRBJ2-7,TGCGCCAGCAATCTGGGGCGGGGGGAAGGCTACGAGCAGTACTTC,CASNLGRGEGYEQYF
TRBV28,-,TRBD1,TRBJ1-2,TGTGCCAGCAGTTCGGGACAGGGGGTAGGGTATGGCTACACCTTC,CASSSGQGVGYGYTF
TRBV5-1,-,-,TRBJ2-1,TGCGCCAGCGGGCTCAGGCCGCACAATGAGCAGTTCTTC,CASGLRPHNEQFF
TRBV7-2,once,TRBD2,TRBJ2-3,TGTGCCAGCAGCGCAGCGGGAGTAGATACGCAGTATTTT,CASSAAGVDTQYF
TRBV20-1,-,-,TRBJ2-3,TGCAGTGCTCTCAGTGTAGATACGCAGTATTTT,CSALSVDTQYF
TRBV6-5,-,-,TRBJ2-7,TGTGCCAGCAGGACTACTACGGACGAGCAGTACTTC,CASRTTTDEQYF
TRBV12-5,-,-,TRBJ1-1,TGTGCTAGTGGGTATCAGGGGACTGAAGCTTTCTTT,CASGYQGTEAFF
TRBV19,once,-,TRBJ1-4,TGTGCCAGTAGTATCCTGACAGGAACCGGTGAAAAACTGTTTTTT,CASSILTGTGEKLFF
TRBV27,-,-,TRBJ2-1,TGTGCCAGCAGGGCACTAGCCTACAATGAGCAGTTCTTC,CASRALAYNEQFF
TRBV7-6,-,TRBD2,TRBJ2-3,TGTGCCAGCAGCTCCGGACTAGCGGAGCTCACAGATACGCAGTATTTT,CASSSGLAELTDTQYF
TRBV18,-,-,TRBJ1-2,TGTGCCAGCTCACCGGGCAGCTCCCACTATGGCTACACCTTC,CASSPGSSHYGYTF
TRBV5-1,-,-,TRBJ2-7,TGCGCCAGCAGTCAAACAGGGTCCCCATCCTACGAGCAGTACTTC,CASSQTGSPSYEQYF
TRBV9,-,TRBD2,TRBJ2-2,TGTGCCAGCAGCGTCGTGGACGGGAGGGCCCCGAACACCGGGGAGCTGTTTTTT,CASSVVDGRAPNTGELFF
TRBV2,once,TRBD2,TRBJ2-5,TGTGCCAGCAGCCCGGGTCTAGCGGGAGAATACGAGACCCAGTACTTC,CASSPGLAGEYETQYF
TRBV13,-,TRBD2,TRBJ2-5,TGTGCCAGCAGCCCACTAGCGGGAGGGCCACGGACCCAGTACTTC,CASSPLAGGPRTQYF
TRBV29-1,-,-,TRBJ1-2,TGCAGCGTCCGGTGGGAGGGGCCCTATGGCTACACCTTC,CSVRWEGPYGYTF
TRBV27,-,TRBD2,TRBJ2-5,TGTGCCAGCACGACTAGCGGAGGGGGCCCAGGGACCCAGTACTTC,CASTTSGGGPGTQYF
TRBV10-3,-,-,TRBJ2-3,TGTGCCATCAGTGGAGGCAACACAGATACGCAGTATTTT,CAISGGNTDTQYF
TRBV7-9,-,-,TRBJ1-5,TGTGCCAGCTCTAAGGGGCCCCAGCCCCAGCATTTT,CASSKGPQPQHF
TRBV19,-,-,TRBJ2-3,TGTGCCAGTAGTATTCAGGCAGGGGAAGCAGATACGCAGTATTTT,CASSIQAGEADTQYF
TRBV3-1/TRBV3-2,few,TRBD1,TRBJ1-1,TGTGCCAGCAGCCCCCGGGACAGTCACACTGAAGCTTTCTTT,CASSPRDSHTEAFF
TRBV5-8,-,-,TRBJ2-7,TGTGCCAGCACCCGCTACGCCTCTCACGAGCAGTACTTC,CASTRYASHEQYF
TRBV27,-,TRBD1,TRBJ1-1,TGTGCCAGCAGTTTCCAGGGGGCTCCAGCTTTCTTT,CASSFQGAPAFF
TRBV7-9,-,-,TRBJ2-7,TGTGCCAGCAGCTGGAAGAAAGACTCCACCCCAGCCTACGAGCAGTACTTC,CASSWKKDSTPAYEQYF
TRBV5-1,-,-,TRBJ1-2,TGCGCCAGCAGCTTGGACAGGGATGGAAACTATGGCTACACCTTC,CASSLDRDGNYGYTF
TRBV2,-,TRBD2,TRBJ2-5,TGTGCCAGCACGGGGACTAGTCGCGGGGAGACCCAGTACTTC,CASTGTSRGETQYF
TRBV7-2,-,TRBD2,TRBJ2-1,TGTGCCAGCAGGGCGGCTAGCGGAGGCTCCTACAATGAGCAGTTCTTC,CASRAASGGSYNEQFF
TRBV3-1/TRBV3-2,-,TRBD2,TRBJ2-7,TGTGCCAGCAGCCGCGGGACTAGCGGGAAACTCGAGCAGTACTTC,CASSRGTSGKLEQYF
TRBV19,-,TRBD2,TRBJ2-1,TGTGCCAGTAGTAAGGACCGCGGGGGGGGGATTAAGGATGAGCAGTTCTTC,CASSKDRGGGIKDEQFF
TRBV14,-,-,TRBJ2-7,TGTGCCAGCAGCCAAGACTCAGCAGGGTTCTACGAGCAGTACTTC,CASSQDSAGFYEQYF
TRBV6-5,-,TRBD1,TRBJ1-2,TGTGCCAGCAGTTACTCGGCGGGACAGATCTATGGCTACACCTTC,CASSYSAGQIYGYTF
TRBV5-5,few,-,TRBJ1-2,TGTGCCAGCAGCTTGGACCGGTATGGCTACACCTTC,CASSLDRYGYTF
TRBV27,-,-,TRBJ2-5,TGTGCCAGCAGTTTACTTGGTGACCGAGCGGAGACCCAGTACTTC,CASSLLGDRAETQYF
TRBV29-1,-,-,TRBJ2-1,TGCAGCGTTGTCCTCGCGTCCTCCTACAATGAGCAGTTCTTC,CSVVLASSYNEQFF
TRBV10-1,-,TRBD1,TRBJ2-7,TGCGCCAGCAGTGGACAGGGGAGCAGCTCCTACGAGCAGTACTTC,CASSGQGSSSYEQYF
TRBV9,-,TRBD2,TRBJ2-3,TGTGCCAGCAGCCCCCGACCTGGCGGGGGAGGTACAGATACGCAGTATTTT,CASSPRPGGGGTDTQYF
TRBV7-9,once,-,TRBJ1-4,TGTGCCAGCAGCTTCGGAGGCTTGACAGGTGCTAATGAAAAACTGTTTTTT,CASSFGGLTGANEKLFF